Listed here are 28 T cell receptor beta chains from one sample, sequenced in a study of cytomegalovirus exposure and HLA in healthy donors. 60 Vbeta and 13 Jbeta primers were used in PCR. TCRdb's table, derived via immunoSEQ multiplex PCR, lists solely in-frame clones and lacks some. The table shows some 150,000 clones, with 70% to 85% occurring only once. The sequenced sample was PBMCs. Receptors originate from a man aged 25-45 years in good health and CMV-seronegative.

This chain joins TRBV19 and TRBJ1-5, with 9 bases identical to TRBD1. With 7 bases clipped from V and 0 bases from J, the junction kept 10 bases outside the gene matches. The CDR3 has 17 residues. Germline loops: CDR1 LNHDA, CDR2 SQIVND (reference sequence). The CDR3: CASKETGGAHSNQPQHF. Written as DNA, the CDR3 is TGTGCCAGTAAAGAGACAGGGGGAGCCCATAGCAATCAGCCCCAGCATTTT.

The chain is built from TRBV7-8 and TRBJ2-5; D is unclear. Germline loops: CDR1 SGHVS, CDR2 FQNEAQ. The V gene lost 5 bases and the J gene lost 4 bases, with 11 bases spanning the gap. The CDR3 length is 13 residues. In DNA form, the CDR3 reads TGTGCCAGCAGCCCGAACCGCGGAGAGACCCAGTACTTC. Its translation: CASSPNRGETQYF. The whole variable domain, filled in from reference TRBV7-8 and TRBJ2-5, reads GAGVSQSPRYKVAKRGQDVALRCDPISGHVSLFWYQQALGQGPEFLTYFQNEAQLDKSGLPSDRFFAERPEGSVSTLKIQRTQQEDSAVYLCASSPNRGETQYFGPGTRLLVL.

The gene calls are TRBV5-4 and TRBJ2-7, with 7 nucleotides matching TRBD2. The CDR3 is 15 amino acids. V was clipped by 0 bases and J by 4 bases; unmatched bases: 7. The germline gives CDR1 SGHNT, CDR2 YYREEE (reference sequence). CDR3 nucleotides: TGTGCCAGCAGCTTGGATTCGGGGGGATTATACGAGCAGTACTTC. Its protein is CASSLDSGGLYEQYF.

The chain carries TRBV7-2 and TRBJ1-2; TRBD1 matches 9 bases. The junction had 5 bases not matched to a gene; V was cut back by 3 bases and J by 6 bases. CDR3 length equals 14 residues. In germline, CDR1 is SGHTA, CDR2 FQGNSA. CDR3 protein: CASSLAGTGNGYTF. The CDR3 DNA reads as TGTGCCAGCAGCTTGGCCGGGACAGGGAATGGCTACACCTTC.

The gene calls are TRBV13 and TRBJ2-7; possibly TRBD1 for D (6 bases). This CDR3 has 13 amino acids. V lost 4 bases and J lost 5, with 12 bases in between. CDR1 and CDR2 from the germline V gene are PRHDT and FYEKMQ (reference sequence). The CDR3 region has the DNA TGTGCCAGCAGCTCAAACAGGGCCAACGAGCAGTACTTC. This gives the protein CASSSNRANEQYF.

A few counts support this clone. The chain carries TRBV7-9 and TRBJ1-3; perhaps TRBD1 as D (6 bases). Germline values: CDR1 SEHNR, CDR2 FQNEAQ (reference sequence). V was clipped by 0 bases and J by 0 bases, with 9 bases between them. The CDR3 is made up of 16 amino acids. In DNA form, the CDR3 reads TGTGCCAGCAGCTTAGCTGGGGGCCTCTCTGGAAACACCATATATTTT. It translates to CASSLAGGLSGNTIYF. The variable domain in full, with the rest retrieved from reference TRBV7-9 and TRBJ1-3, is DTGVSQNPRHKITKRGQNVTFRCDPISEHNRLYWYRQTLGQGPEFLTYFQNEAQLEKSRLLSDRFSAERPKGSFSTLEIQRTEQGDSAMYLCASSLAGGLSGNTIYFGEGSWLTVV.

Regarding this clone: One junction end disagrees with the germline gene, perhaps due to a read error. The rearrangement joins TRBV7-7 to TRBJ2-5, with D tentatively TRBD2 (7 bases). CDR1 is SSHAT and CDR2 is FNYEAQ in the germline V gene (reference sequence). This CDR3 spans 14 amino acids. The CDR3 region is CASSPNRGAETQYF. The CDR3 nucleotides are TGTGCTAGCAGCCCGAACCGGGGGGCGGAGACCCAGTACTTC.

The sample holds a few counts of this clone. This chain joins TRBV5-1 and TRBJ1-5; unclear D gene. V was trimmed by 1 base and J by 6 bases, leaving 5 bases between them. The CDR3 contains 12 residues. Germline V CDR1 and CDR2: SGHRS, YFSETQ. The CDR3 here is CASSLFGQPQHF. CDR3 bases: TGCGCCAGCAGCTTGTTCGGTCAGCCCCAGCATTTT.

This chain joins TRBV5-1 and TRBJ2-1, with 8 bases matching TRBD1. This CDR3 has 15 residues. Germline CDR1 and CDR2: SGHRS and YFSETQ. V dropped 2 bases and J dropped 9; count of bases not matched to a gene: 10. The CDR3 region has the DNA TGCGCCAGCAGCTTAGGACAGGGAGAATGGAGTGAGCAGTTCTTC. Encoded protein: CASSLGQGEWSEQFF. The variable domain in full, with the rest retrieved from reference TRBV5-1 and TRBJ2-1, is KAGVTQTPRYLIKTRGQQVTLSCSPISGHRSVSWYQQTPGQGLQFLFEYFSETQRNKGNFPGRFSGRQFSNSRSEMNVSTLELGDSALYLCASSLGQGEWSEQFFGPGTRLTVL.

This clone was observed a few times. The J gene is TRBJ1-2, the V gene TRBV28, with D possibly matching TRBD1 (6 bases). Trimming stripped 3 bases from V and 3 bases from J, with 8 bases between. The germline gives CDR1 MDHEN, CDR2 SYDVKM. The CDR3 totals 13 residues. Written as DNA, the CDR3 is TGTGCCAGCAGTTTGAACAGGGACTATGGCTACACCTTC. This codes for CASSLNRDYGYTF.

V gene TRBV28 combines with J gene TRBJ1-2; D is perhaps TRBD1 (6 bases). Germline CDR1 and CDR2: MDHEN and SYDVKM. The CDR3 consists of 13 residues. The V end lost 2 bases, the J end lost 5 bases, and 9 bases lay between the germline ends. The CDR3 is CASSLPGEYGYTF. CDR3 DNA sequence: TGTGCCAGCAGTTTACCAGGGGAGTATGGCTACACCTTC.

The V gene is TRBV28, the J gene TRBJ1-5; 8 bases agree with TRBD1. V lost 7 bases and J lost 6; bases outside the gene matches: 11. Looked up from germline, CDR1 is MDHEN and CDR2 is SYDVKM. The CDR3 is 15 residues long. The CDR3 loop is CASTTRTGLSQPQHF. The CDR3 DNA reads TGTGCCAGCACAACCAGGACAGGGCTTAGTCAGCCCCAGCATTTT.

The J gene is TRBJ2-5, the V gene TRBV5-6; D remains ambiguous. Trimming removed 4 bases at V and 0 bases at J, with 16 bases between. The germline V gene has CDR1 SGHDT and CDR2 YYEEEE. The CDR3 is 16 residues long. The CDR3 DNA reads TGTGCCAGCAGCCCCTTAACACCCGGGTACCAAGAGACCCAGTACTTC. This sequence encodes CASSPLTPGYQETQYF.

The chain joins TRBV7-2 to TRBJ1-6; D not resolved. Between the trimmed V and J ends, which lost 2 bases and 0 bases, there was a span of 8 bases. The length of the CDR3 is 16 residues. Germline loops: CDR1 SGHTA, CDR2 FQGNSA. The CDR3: CASSLQQSSYNSPLHF. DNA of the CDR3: TGTGCCAGCAGCTTACAACAGAGCTCCTATAATTCACCCCTCCACTTT.

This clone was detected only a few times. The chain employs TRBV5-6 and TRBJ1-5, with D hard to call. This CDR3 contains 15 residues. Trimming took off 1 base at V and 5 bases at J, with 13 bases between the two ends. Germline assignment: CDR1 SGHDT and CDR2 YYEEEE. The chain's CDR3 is CASSLWKETYQPQHF. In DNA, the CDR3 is TGTGCCAGCAGCTTGTGGAAGGAGACCTATCAGCCCCAGCATTTT.

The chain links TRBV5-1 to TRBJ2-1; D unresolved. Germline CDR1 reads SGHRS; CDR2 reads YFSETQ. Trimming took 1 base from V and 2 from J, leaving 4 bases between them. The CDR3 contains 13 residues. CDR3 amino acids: CASSLYTYNEQFF. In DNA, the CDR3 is TGCGCCAGCAGCTTGTACACCTACAATGAGCAGTTCTTC.

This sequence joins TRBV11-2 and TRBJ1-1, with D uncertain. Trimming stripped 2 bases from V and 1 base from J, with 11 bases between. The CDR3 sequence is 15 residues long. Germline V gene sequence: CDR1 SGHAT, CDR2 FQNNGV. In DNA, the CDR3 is TGTGCCAGCAGCTTATTCGGTCGGAGGAACACTGAAGCTTTCTTT. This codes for CASSLFGRRNTEAFF.

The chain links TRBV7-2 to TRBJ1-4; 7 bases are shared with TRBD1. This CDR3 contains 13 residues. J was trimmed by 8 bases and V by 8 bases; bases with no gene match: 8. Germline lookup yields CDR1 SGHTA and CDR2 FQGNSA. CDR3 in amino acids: CASGQGVNEKLFF. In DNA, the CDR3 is TGTGCCAGCGGGCAGGGGGTGAACGAAAAACTGTTTTTT.

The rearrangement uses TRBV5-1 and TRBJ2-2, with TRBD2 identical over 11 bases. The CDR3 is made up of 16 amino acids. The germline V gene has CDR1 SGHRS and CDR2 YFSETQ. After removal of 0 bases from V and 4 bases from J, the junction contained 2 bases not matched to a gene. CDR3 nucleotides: TGCGCCAGCAGCTTGGCTAGCGGGGGGCCCACCGGGGAGCTGTTTTTT. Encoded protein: CASSLASGGPTGELFF.

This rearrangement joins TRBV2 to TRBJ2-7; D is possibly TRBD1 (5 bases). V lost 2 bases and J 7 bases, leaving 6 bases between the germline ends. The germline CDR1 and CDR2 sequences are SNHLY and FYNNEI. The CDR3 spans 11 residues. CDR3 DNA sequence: TGTGCCAGCAGTGAAAGGGGAGAGCAGTACTTC. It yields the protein CASSERGEQYF. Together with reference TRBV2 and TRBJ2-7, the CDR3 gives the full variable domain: EPEVTQTPSHQVTQMGQEVILRCVPISNHLYFYWYRQILGQKVEFLVSFYNNEISEKSEIFDDQFSVERPDGSNFTLKIRSTKLEDSAMYFCASSERGEQYFGPGTRLTVT.

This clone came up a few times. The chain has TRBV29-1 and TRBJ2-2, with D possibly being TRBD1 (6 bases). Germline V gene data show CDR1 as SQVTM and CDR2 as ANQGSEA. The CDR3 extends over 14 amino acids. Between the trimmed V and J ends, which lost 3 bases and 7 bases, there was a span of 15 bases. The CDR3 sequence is CSVDVQGVNGELFF. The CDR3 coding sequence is TGCAGCGTTGACGTACAGGGTGTTAACGGGGAGCTGTTTTTT.

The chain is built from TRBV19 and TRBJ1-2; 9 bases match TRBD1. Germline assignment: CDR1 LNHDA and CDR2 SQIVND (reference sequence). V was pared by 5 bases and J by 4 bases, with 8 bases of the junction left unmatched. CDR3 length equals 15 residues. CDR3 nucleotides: TGTGCCAGTAGTCTGGGACAGGGAGGCGGCTATGGCTACACCTTC. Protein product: CASSLGQGGGYGYTF.

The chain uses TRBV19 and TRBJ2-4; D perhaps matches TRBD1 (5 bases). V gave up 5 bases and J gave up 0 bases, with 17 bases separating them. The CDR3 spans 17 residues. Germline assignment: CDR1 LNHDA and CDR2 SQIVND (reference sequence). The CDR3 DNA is TGTGCCAGTAGTGCGAGACAGTCGGGCGTAGCCAAAAACATTCAGTACTTC. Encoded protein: CASSARQSGVAKNIQYF.

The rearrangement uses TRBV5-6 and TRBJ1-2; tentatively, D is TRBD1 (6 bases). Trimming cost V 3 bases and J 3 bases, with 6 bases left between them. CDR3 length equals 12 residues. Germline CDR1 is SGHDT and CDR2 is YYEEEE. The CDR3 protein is CASSSGDYGYTF. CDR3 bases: TGTGCCAGCAGCTCAGGGGACTATGGCTACACCTTC.

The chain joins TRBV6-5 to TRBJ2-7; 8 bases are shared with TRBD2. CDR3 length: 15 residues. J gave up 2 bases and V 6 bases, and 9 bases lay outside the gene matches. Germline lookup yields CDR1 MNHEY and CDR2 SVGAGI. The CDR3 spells CASRSSLGLAYEQYF. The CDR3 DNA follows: TGTGCCAGCAGATCATCCCTGGGACTAGCCTACGAGCAGTACTTC.

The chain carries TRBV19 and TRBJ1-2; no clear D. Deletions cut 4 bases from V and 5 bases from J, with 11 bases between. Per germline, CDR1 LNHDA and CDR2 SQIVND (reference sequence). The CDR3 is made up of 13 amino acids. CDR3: CASSNQDWYGYTF. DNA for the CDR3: TGTGCCAGTAGTAACCAAGACTGGTATGGCTACACCTTC.

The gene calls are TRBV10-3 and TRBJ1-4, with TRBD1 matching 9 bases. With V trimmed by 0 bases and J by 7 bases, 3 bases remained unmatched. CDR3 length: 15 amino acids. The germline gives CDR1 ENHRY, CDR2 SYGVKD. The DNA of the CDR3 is TGTGCCATCAGTGAGTCGGGACAGGGTGCTGAAAAACTGTTTTTT. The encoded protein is CAISESGQGAEKLFF.

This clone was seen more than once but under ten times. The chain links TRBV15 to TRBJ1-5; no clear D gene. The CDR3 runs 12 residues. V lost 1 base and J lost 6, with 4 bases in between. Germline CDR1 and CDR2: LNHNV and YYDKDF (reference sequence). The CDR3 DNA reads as TGTGCCACCAGCAGAGGAGGTCAGCCCCAGCATTTT. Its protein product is CATSRGGQPQHF. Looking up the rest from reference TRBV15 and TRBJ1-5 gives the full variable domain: DAMVIQNPRYQVTQFGKPVTLSCSQTLNHNVMYWYQQKSSQAPKLLFHYYDKDFNNEADTPDNFQSRRPNTSFCFLDIRSPGLGDTAMYLCATSRGGQPQHFGDGTRLSIL.